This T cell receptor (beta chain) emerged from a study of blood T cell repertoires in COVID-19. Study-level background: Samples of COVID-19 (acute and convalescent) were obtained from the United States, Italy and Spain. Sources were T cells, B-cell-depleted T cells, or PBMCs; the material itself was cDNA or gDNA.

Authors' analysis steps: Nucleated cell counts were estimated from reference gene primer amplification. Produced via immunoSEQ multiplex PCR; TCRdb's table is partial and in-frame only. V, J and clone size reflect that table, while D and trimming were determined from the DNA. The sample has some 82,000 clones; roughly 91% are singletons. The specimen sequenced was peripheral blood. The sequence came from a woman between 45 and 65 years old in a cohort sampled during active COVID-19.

CDR3 sequence reads: CASHSGYYHANTGELFF. The CDR3, as DNA: TGTGCCAGTCATAGCGGGTACTACCACGCGAACACCGGGGAGCTGTTTTTT. The chain recombines TRBV19 with TRBJ2-2, with 7 bases aligning to TRBD2. The CDR3 loop spans 17 amino acids. The ends lost 8 bases at V and 0 bases at J; junction bases unmatched: 12. Looked up from germline, CDR1 is LNHDA and CDR2 is SQIVND (reference sequence). Looking up the rest from reference TRBV19 and TRBJ2-2 gives the full variable domain: DGGITQSPKYLFRKEGQNVTLSCEQNLNHDAMYWYRQDPGQGLRLIYYSQIVNDFQKGDIAEGYSVSREKKESFPLTVTSAQKNPTAFYLCASHSGYYHANTGELFFGEGSRLTVL.